The sample holds a few counts of the clone carrying this T cell receptor beta chain. The sample belongs to a study of CD8 T cell repertoires and HIV-1 epitope variants. The germline gives CDR1 MNHEY, CDR2 SMNVEV (reference sequence). Trimming removed 10 bases from V and 3 bases from J; junction bases left unmatched: 12. This CDR3 has 15 residues. Generated by immunoSEQ multiplex PCR, the TCRdb table keeps only in-frame clones and is missing some. In the table there are 90,000 or so clones, over 70% of which are singletons. The receptor was derived from a male donor with HIV. V and J are TRBV27 and TRBJ2-1; 7 bases are a match to TRBD1. The sequencing input was uncultured baseline CD8+ T cells from peripheral blood mononuclear cells (PBMCs). The CDR3 nucleotides are TGTGCCACCTCCCTTGGGGACAGCATCTACAATGAGCAGTTCTTC. Its protein product is CATSLGDSIYNEQFF.